Below, 30 T cell receptor beta chains from the same sample are listed, as sequenced in a study of T-cell reconstitution after alpha-beta-depleted transplantation in children. A library of TCRbeta sequences, prepared with unique molecular identifiers, was generated. TCRdb reprocessed the PCR reads via MiXCR and lists one record per CDR3 protein. The repertoire holds some 300,000 distinct CDR3 sequences, with about 9.5% as singletons. The starting material was PBMCs, obtained before TCRalphabeta/CD19-depleted stem cell transplant. Receptors were obtained from a boy younger than two with acute myeloid leukemia, due to receive a stem cell transplant.

Details on this clonotype: Given a much more abundant clone one base away, this may be a read error. The chain joins TRBV29-1 to TRBJ2-1; TRBD2 might be the D (6 bases). CDR3 size: 13 residues. The germline gives CDR1 SQVTM, CDR2 ANQGSEA. Trimming took 5 bases from V and 7 from J, leaving 15 bases between them. The CDR3 DNA reads TGCAGCGTTCCGTGGACTACTAGGAATGAGCAGTTCTTC. The encoded protein is CSVPWTTRNEQFF.

This clonotype has ten or more counts. The chain combines TRBV12-3 or TRBV12-4 with TRBJ1-3; 8 nucleotides align to TRBD1. The CDR3 contains 17 residues. V shed 5 bases, J shed 0 bases, and the junction held 9 bases outside the gene matches. The CDR3 loop is CASSPQGQVASGNTIYF. CDR3 DNA: TGTGCCAGCAGTCCCCAGGGACAGGTTGCCTCTGGAAACACCATATATTTT.

The sample holds many counts of this clonotype. The rearrangement links TRBV7-2 to TRBJ2-1; D unclear. V lost 1 base and J 0 bases, leaving 10 bases between the germline ends. Germline V lookup: CDR1 SGHTA, CDR2 FQGNSA. The CDR3 covers 16 residues. The CDR3 sequence: CASSLGSTRSYNEQFF. The CDR3 DNA follows: TGTGCCAGCAGCTTAGGGAGCACACGCTCCTACAATGAGCAGTTCTTC.

This clonotype was found many times. The gene calls are TRBV10-3 and TRBJ2-7; TRBD1 agrees at 9 bases. CDR1 is ENHRY, CDR2 SYGVKD, per germline. The trim removed 0 bases at V and 5 bases at J, leaving 8 bases unmatched. This CDR3 contains 16 residues. The CDR3 bases are TGTGCCATCAGTGAGTCTTTGGACAGGGGACCCAACGAGCAGTACTTC. Residues: CAISESLDRGPNEQYF.

This clonotype was detected a few times. The chain combines TRBV29-1 with TRBJ2-1, with 7 bases that match TRBD2. V lost 7 bases to trimming and J lost 0 bases; unmatched junction nucleotides: 15. Germline CDR1 SQVTM, CDR2 ANQGSEA. CDR3 length: 17 amino acids. The CDR3 DNA follows: TGCAGCGCCCCGGGACTATCGGGCTTCAGCTCCTACAATGAGCAGTTCTTC. Protein: CSAPGLSGFSSYNEQFF.

The gene calls are TRBV5-1 and TRBJ2-7, with TRBD1 identical over 7 bases. This CDR3 contains 14 residues. CDR1 SGHRS and CDR2 YFSETQ come from the germline V gene. V shed 2 bases, J shed 3 bases, and the junction held 5 bases outside the gene matches. In nucleotides, the CDR3 is TGCGCCAGCAGCTTCGAGGGGGCGGACTACGAGCAGTACTTC. Residues: CASSFEGADYEQYF.

This clonotype was observed at least ten times. This chain uses TRBV15 with TRBJ2-3, with a weak D call TRBD2 (6 bases). The CDR3 has 13 residues. V lost 1 base, J lost 4 bases, and 6 bases lay in between. The germline gives CDR1 LNHNV, CDR2 YYDKDF (reference sequence). CDR3 sequence reads: CATSRAGADTQYF. The CDR3 nucleotides read TGTGCCACCAGCAGAGCGGGGGCAGATACGCAGTATTTT.

Points on this clonotype: The junction does not match germline at one end; this may be a read error. This chain connects TRBV12-3 or TRBV12-4 to TRBJ1-4; D unresolved. CDR3 length: 19 residues. The CDR3 region is CASSLARDRPGPENEKLYF. The DNA of the CDR3 is TGTGCCAGCAGTTTAGCGCGTGACCGGCCTGGCCCCGAAAATGAAAAACTGTATTTT.

This clonotype was counted at least ten times. The chain uses TRBV20-1 and TRBJ2-1; D is undetermined. V was clipped by 0 bases and J by 5 bases, with 11 bases between them. This CDR3 is 14 amino acids long. Germline values: CDR1 DFQATT, CDR2 SNEGSKA (reference sequence). For the CDR3, the DNA is TGCAGTGCTAGAGATCGGGTCCAACACAATGAGCAGTTCTTC. The encoded protein is CSARDRVQHNEQFF.

This clonotype was counted a few times. J is TRBJ1-1 and V is TRBV7-9; possible D gene TRBD1, 6 bases. The V and J ends lost 5 bases and 6 bases respectively, with 16 bases between them. The CDR3 contains 14 residues. The germline CDR1 and CDR2 sequences are SEHNR and FQNEAQ (reference sequence). CDR3 in DNA: TGTGCCAGCAGCCCTATGACAGGTGCCTCTGAAGCTTTCTTT. Residues: CASSPMTGASEAFF.

This clonotype was seen more than once but under ten times. The rearrangement uses TRBV7-3 and TRBJ1-1, with D possibly being TRBD1 (5 bases). The length of the CDR3 is 14 residues. The V end was cut by 0 bases, the J end by 4 bases, with 9 bases between. CDR1 is SGHTA, CDR2 FQGTGA, per germline. The CDR3 region has the DNA TGTGCCAGCAGCTTAACGGGGGTGAGCACTGAAGCTTTCTTT. Translated: CASSLTGVSTEAFF.

This clonotype appeared many times. The CDR3 coding sequence is TGTGCCAGCAGCTCCTCCTCGGGGCGCGAGCAGTACTTC. This codes for CASSSSSGREQYF. The chain links TRBV4-2 to TRBJ2-7; D tentatively reads TRBD1 or TRBD2 (5 bases each). Germline loops: CDR1 LGHNA, CDR2 YNFKEQ. Trimming stripped 5 bases from V and 6 bases from J, with 14 bases between. The CDR3 has 13 residues.

Ten or more counts support this clonotype. This sequence joins TRBV20-1 and TRBJ2-6; D call uncertain. Germline V gives CDR1 DFQATT, CDR2 SNEGSKA (reference sequence). V gave up 6 bases and J gave up 1 base, with 4 bases separating them. The CDR3 is made up of 12 amino acids. The CDR3 region is CSAPSGANVLTF. CDR3 nucleotides: TGCAGTGCCCCATCTGGGGCCAACGTCCTGACTTTC.

This clonotype has a handful of counts. Germline is not matched at one junction end, which may reflect a read error. V and J are TRBV7-3 and TRBJ2-1; D possibly corresponds to TRBD1 (5 bases). The CDR3 covers 16 residues. Germline-derived CDR1 and CDR2 are SGHTA and FQGTGA. CDR3 in amino acids: CASSLIGAPAYNEQFF. In DNA, the CDR3 is TGTGCCAGCAGTTTAATAGGGGCCCCCGCTTACAATGAGCAGTTCTTC. Full variable domain (remainder filled in from reference TRBV7-3 and TRBJ2-1): GAGVSQTPSNKVTEKGKYVELRCDPISGHTALYWYRQSLGQGPEFLIYFQGTGAADDSGLPNDRFFAVRPEGSVSTLKIQRTERGDSAVYLCASSLIGAPAYNEQFFGPGTRLTVL.

This clonotype was picked up many times. V usage is TRBV5-1 and J usage is TRBJ2-7; 11 bases are shared with TRBD2. The CDR3 has 13 amino acids. V shed 4 bases and J 7 bases; nucleotides not matched to a gene: 4. CDR1 is SGHRS and CDR2 is YFSETQ in the germline V gene. The CDR3 DNA reads TGCGCCAGCAGCCTTCGACTAGCGGGGGAGCAGTACTTC. Amino acid sequence: CASSLRLAGEQYF.

The sample holds a few counts of this clonotype. The gene calls are TRBV11-3 and TRBJ1-6; no definite D call. Germline lookup yields CDR1 SGHNT and CDR2 YENEEA. The CDR3 sequence is 18 residues long. Trimming shortened V by 1 base and J by 0 bases, and 13 bases separated the two germline ends. For the CDR3, the DNA is TGTGCCAGCAGCTTAGTTACGATGCGCAGCTCCTATAATTCACCCCTCCACTTT. Protein product: CASSLVTMRSSYNSPLHF. Drawing the rest from reference TRBV11-3 and TRBJ1-6, the complete variable domain is EAGVVQSPRYKIIEKKQPVAFWCNPISGHNTLYWYLQNLGQGPELLIRYENEEAVDDSQLPKDRFSAERLKGVDSTLKIQPAELGDSAVYLCASSLVTMRSSYNSPLHFGNGTRLTVT.

This clonotype has at least ten counts. The chain recombines TRBV7-2 with TRBJ2-1; no reliable D call. The germline CDR1 and CDR2 sequences are SGHTA and FQGNSA. CDR3 size: 15 residues. V was clipped by 3 bases and J by 0 bases, with 9 bases between them. In nucleotides, the CDR3 is TGTGCCAGCAGCTTGTCCGATATCTCCTACAATGAGCAGTTCTTC. It specifies CASSLSDISYNEQFF.

Ten or more counts support this clonotype. This chain links TRBV5-1 with TRBJ1-4; TRBD1 might be the D (5 bases). V was shortened by 5 bases and J by 8 bases, with 16 bases between the two germline ends. Germline V gene lookup returns CDR1 SGHRS and CDR2 YFSETQ. CDR3 size: 14 residues. CDR3 DNA: TGCGCCAGCAGGAGGACAACGGTGAGGGAAAAACTGTTTTTT. It specifies CASRRTTVREKLFF.

The chain joins TRBV20-1 to TRBJ2-7, with TRBD1 matching over 7 bases. This CDR3 has 14 amino acids. The junction had 8 bases not matched to a gene; V was cut back by 2 bases and J by 4 bases. Germline V lookup: CDR1 DFQATT, CDR2 SNEGSKA (reference sequence). The CDR3 DNA reads TGCAGTGCTAGACACAGGGGTAGATGGTACGAGCAGTACTTC. As protein: CSARHRGRWYEQYF.

Ten or more counts support this clonotype. The chain uses TRBV11-1 and TRBJ2-7; 10 nucleotides line up with TRBD2. Trimming took 4 bases from V and 0 from J; bases not matched to a gene: 12. CDR3 length: 18 amino acids. The germline V gene encodes CDR1 SGHAT and CDR2 FQDESV (reference sequence). The CDR3 is CASSSRGSGRKRSYEQYF. The CDR3 nucleotides read TGTGCCAGCAGCTCCCGGGGTAGCGGGAGGAAGCGCTCCTACGAGCAGTACTTC.

Ten or more counts support this clonotype. The chain joins TRBV4-2 to TRBJ2-7; 8 bases fit TRBD1. The germline V gene encodes CDR1 LGHNA and CDR2 YNFKEQ. The junction had 3 bases not matched to a gene; V was cut back by 1 base and J by 1 base. The CDR3 is 15 amino acids. CDR3 sequence reads: CASSQGTGTSYEQYF. For the CDR3, the DNA is TGTGCCAGCAGCCAAGGGACAGGGACTTCCTACGAGCAGTACTTC.

The sample holds a few counts of this clonotype. The J gene is TRBJ2-3, the V gene TRBV4-1, with 13 nucleotides matching TRBD2. Germline CDR1 is MGHRA and CDR2 is YSYEKL. The CDR3 loop spans 17 amino acids. Trimming removed 1 base from V and 5 bases from J; junction bases left unmatched: 6. In nucleotides, the CDR3 is TGCGCCAGCAGCCAAGTGGGACTAGCGGGAAGGAGAGATACGCAGTATTTT. It translates to CASSQVGLAGRRDTQYF.

This clonotype was seen many times. The gene calls are TRBV5-1 and TRBJ2-3; no reliable D call. With 0 bases removed from V and 5 bases from J, the gap between germline ends came to 7 bases. This CDR3 comprises 13 residues. Germline V gene lookup returns CDR1 SGHRS and CDR2 YFSETQ. The CDR3, as DNA: TGCGCCAGCAGCTTGGAGGCGATAGATACGCAGTATTTT. This gives the protein CASSLEAIDTQYF.

The sample holds many counts of this clonotype. This chain links TRBV12-3 or TRBV12-4 with TRBJ2-7; possibly TRBD1 or TRBD2 for D (5 bases each). The CDR3 spans 14 residues. The ends were cut back, 8 bases at V and 1 base at J, with 15 bases in the middle. CDR3 DNA sequence: TGTGCCAGCTCCCCCCGGGGCCGGTCCTACGAGCAGTACTTC. This translates into CASSPRGRSYEQYF.

Points on this clonotype: This may be a read error: a much more frequent sequence differs by one nucleotide. The chain uses TRBV10-3 and TRBJ1-5; unclear D gene. CDR3 length: 14 amino acids. V dropped 3 bases and J dropped 6 bases, with 12 bases sitting between them. The V gene's germline CDR1 is ENHRY and CDR2 SYGVKD. CDR3 DNA: TGTGCCATCAGTGACTGGGATGGGGTTCAGCCCCAGCATTTT. Translation gives CAISDWDGVQPQHF.

This clonotype has at least ten counts. The chain combines TRBV7-8 with TRBJ2-2; TRBD2 is a possible D gene (6 bases). Trimming took off 1 base at V and 4 bases at J, with 19 bases between the two ends. The germline V gene encodes CDR1 SGHVS and CDR2 FQNEAQ. This CDR3 comprises 18 residues. In nucleotides, the CDR3 is TGTGCCAGCAGCTTAGGATCCCAGGGCTGGGGAGGCACCGGGGAGCTGTTTTTT. Amino acids: CASSLGSQGWGGTGELFF.

This clonotype was recorded at least ten times. The chain carries TRBV7-2 and TRBJ1-3; TRBD1 agrees at 8 bases. Trimming at V came to 4 bases and at J to 5 bases, leaving 10 bases not matched to a gene. CDR1 and CDR2 (germline): SGHTA, FQGNSA. CDR3 length: 16 residues. The CDR3 DNA follows: TGTGCCAGCAGCTCCGCCCGCGGACAGGGAAGAAACACCATATATTTT. It specifies CASSSARGQGRNTIYF.

This rearrangement joins TRBV9 to TRBJ2-3; D unclear. Germline V gene lookup returns CDR1 SGDLS and CDR2 YYNGEE. This CDR3 is built from 15 residues. With 1 base removed from V and 0 bases from J, the gap between germline ends came to 9 bases. CDR3 DNA sequence: TGTGCCAGCAGCGTATCCGGCGCTAGCACAGATACGCAGTATTTT. It yields the protein CASSVSGASTDTQYF.

This chain connects TRBV11-2 to TRBJ1-4; a possible D gene is TRBD1 (5 bases). V lost 7 bases and J 0 bases, leaving 9 bases between the germline ends. Germline lookup yields CDR1 SGHAT and CDR2 FQNNGV. The CDR3 runs 14 residues. The CDR3 DNA reads as TGTGCCAGCAAAGACAGTTCAACTAATGAAAAACTGTTTTTT. This codes for CASKDSSTNEKLFF.

V gene TRBV30 combines with J gene TRBJ1-2, with D unresolved. CDR3 length equals 12 residues. Germline lookup yields CDR1 GTSNPN and CDR2 SVGIG (reference sequence). V was clipped by 4 bases and J by 5 bases, with 11 bases between them. The CDR3 DNA reads as TGTGCCTGGACCTCTTGGCCATATGGCTACACCTTC. Translation: CAWTSWPYGYTF.